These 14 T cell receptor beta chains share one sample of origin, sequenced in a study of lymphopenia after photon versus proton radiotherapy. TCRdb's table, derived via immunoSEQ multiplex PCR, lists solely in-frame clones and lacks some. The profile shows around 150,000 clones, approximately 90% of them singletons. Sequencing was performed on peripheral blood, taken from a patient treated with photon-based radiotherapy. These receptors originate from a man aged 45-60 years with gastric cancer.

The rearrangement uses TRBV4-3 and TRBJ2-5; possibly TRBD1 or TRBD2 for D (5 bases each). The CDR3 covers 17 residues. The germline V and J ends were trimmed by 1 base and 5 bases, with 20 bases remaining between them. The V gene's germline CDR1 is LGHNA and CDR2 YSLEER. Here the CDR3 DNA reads TGCGCCAGCAGCCAAGGGGGCGGTGGGGGAGAAGGCGAGACCCAGTACTTC. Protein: CASSQGGGGGEGETQYF.

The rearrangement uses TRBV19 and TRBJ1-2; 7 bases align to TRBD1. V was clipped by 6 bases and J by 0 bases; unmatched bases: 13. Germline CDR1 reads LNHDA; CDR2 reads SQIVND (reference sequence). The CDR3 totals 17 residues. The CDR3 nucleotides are TGTGCCAGTAGCGCCTTCCGGGACAGCCAAACTAACTATGGCTACACCTTC. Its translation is CASSAFRDSQTNYGYTF.

The DNA of the CDR3 is TGTGCCAGCAGCCAAATCGCGGGACGGGTCACCGGGGAGCTGTTTTTT. Amino acids: CASSQIAGRVTGELFF. The chain joins TRBV7-6 to TRBJ2-2; D may be TRBD2 (6 bases). The germline V gene encodes CDR1 SGHVS and CDR2 FNYEAQ. The CDR3 is 16 amino acids. Trimming cost V 5 bases and J 4 bases, with 17 bases left between them.

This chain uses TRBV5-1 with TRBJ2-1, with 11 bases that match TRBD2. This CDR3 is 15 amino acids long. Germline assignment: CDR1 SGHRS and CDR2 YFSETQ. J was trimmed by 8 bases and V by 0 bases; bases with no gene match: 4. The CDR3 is CASSLGTSGSYEQFF. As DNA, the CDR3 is TGCGCCAGCAGCTTGGGAACTAGCGGGAGTTATGAGCAGTTCTTC.

CDR3 in amino acids: CASSPRDTSTGELFF. The CDR3 nucleotides read TGTGCCAGCAGCCCCCGGGACACCTCCACCGGGGAGCTGTTTTTT. The chain couples TRBV5-4 to TRBJ2-2; D is perhaps TRBD1 (6 bases). Germline values: CDR1 SGHNT, CDR2 YYREEE (reference sequence). Trimming left V 4 bases short and J 4 bases short, with 14 bases between. The CDR3 is made up of 15 amino acids.

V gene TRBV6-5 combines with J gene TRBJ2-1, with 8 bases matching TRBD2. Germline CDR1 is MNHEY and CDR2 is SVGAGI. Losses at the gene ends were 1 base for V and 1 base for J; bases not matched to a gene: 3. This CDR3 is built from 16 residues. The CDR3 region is CASSYLPSGSYNEQFF. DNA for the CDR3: TGTGCCAGCAGTTACTTACCTAGCGGGTCCTACAATGAGCAGTTCTTC.

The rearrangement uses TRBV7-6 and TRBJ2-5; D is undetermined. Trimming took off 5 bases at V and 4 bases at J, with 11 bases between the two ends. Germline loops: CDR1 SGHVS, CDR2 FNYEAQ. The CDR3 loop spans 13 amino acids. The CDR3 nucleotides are TGTGCCAGCAGCCCGAACCCTCGAGAGACCCAGTACTTC. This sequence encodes CASSPNPRETQYF.

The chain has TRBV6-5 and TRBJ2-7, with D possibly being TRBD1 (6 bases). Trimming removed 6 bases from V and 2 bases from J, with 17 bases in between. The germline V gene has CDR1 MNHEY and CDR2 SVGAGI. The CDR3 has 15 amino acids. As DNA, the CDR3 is TGTGCCAGCAGCCCGATAAGACAGGTAACCTACGAGCAGTACTTC. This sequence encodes CASSPIRQVTYEQYF.

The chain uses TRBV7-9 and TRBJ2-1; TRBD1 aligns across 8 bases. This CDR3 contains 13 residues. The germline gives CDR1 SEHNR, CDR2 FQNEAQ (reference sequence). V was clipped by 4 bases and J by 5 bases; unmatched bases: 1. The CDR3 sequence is CASSWTGNNEQFF. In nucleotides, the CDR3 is TGTGCCAGCAGCTGGACAGGGAACAATGAGCAGTTCTTC.

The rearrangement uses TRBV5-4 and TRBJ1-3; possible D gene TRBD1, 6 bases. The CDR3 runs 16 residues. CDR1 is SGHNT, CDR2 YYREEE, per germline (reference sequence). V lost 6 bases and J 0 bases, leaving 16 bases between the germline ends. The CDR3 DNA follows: TGTGCCAGCACCCAGGGGAATGGGCTCTCTGGAAACACCATATATTTT. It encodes CASTQGNGLSGNTIYF. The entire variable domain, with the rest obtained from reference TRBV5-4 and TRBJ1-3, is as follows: ETGVTQSPTHLIKTRGQQVTLRCSSQSGHNTVSWYQQALGQGPQFIFQYYREEENGRGNFPPRFSGLQFPNYSSELNVNALELDDSALYLCASTQGNGLSGNTIYFGEGSWLTVV.

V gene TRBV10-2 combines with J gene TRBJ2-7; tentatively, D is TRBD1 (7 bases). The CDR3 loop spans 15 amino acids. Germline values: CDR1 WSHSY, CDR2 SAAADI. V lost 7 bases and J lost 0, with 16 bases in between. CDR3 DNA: TGCGCCAGCAAGGAGGGGGCCGGGTTCTCCTACGAGCAGTACTTC. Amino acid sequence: CASKEGAGFSYEQYF.

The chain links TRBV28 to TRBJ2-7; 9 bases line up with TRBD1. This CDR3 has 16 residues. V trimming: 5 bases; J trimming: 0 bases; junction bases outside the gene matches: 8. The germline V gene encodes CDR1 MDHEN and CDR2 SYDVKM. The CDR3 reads CASSAPGQGLSYEQYF. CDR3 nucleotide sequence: TGTGCCAGCAGTGCACCGGGACAGGGACTCTCCTACGAGCAGTACTTC.

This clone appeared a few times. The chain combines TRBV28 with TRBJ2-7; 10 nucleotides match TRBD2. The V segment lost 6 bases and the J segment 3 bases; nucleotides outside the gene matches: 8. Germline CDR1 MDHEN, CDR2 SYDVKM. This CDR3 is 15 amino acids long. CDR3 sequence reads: CASRFRTSGNYEQYF. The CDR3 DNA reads TGTGCCAGCAGATTCCGGACTAGCGGAAACTACGAGCAGTACTTC.

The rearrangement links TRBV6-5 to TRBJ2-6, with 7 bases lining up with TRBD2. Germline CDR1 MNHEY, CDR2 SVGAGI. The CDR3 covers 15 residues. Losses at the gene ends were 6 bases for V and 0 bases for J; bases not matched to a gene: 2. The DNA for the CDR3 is TGTGCCAGCAGGGGACTAAGCTCTGGGGCCAACGTCCTGACTTTC. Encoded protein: CASRGLSSGANVLTF.